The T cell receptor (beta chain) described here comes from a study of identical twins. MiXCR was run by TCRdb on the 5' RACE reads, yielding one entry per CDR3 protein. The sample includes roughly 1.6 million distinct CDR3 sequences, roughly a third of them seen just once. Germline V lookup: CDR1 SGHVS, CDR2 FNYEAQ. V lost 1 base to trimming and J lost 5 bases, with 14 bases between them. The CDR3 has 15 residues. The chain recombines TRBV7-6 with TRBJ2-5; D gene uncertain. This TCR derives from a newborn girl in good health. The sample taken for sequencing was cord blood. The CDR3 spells CASSLVAVASETQYF. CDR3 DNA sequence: TGTGCCAGCAGCTTAGTCGCCGTAGCATCGGAGACCCAGTACTTC.